A single sample is the source of the 15 T cell receptor beta chains below, sequenced in a study of prognosis after radiotherapy for stage I lung cancer. TCR beta CDR3 amplification from genomic DNA was performed by two-round multiplex PCR. Round-one PCR had primers specific to each TRBV and TRBJ gene. MiXCR, run by TCRdb on the multiplex PCR reads, gives a single entry per CDR3 protein. The table shows around 16,000 distinct CDR3 sequences, with 17% occurring only once. The specimen was PBMCs, collected before or after stereotactic body radiation therapy (not recorded which). These TCRs come from a donor of 50 years or more with non-small cell lung cancer.

This clonotype came up many times. V usage is TRBV7-6 and J usage is TRBJ1-5, with a tentative D call TRBD1 (5 bases). V was pared by 1 base and J by 0 bases, with 16 bases between. CDR1 is SGHVS, CDR2 FNYEAQ, per germline. This CDR3 has 18 amino acids. The CDR3 region has the DNA TGTGCCAGCAGCTTAGGTGTCGGGGGACCATATAGCAATCAGCCCCAGCATTTT. Amino acids: CASSLGVGGPYSNQPQHF.

The CDR3 loop reads CASSGGEADNSPLHF. DNA for the CDR3: TGTGCCAGCAGTGGAGGGGAAGCGGATAATTCACCCCTCCACTTT. This chain uses TRBV6-1 with TRBJ1-6; the D gene is possibly TRBD1 (5 bases). The CDR3 length is 15 residues. Germline V gives CDR1 MNHNS, CDR2 SASEGT. V was clipped by 4 bases and J by 5 bases, with 12 bases between them.

This clonotype was seen many times. The chain links TRBV4-1 to TRBJ2-3; D gene unclear. The CDR3 has 15 residues. Germline lookup yields CDR1 MGHRA and CDR2 YSYEKL. V lost 2 bases and J lost 6, with 15 bases in between. The CDR3, as DNA: TGCGCCAGCAGCCAACCAACTTCAATGGGGGATACGCAGTATTTT. This translates into CASSQPTSMGDTQYF.

The CDR3 sequence: CATSSGYNEQFF. CDR3 coding DNA: TGTGCCACCTCGAGTGGCTACAATGAGCAGTTCTTC. The V and J genes are TRBV6-2 or TRBV6-3 and TRBJ2-1; no firm D call. In germline, CDR1 is MNHEY, CDR2 SVGEGT. There are 12 residues in the CDR3. Trimming cost V 10 bases and J 3 bases, with 10 bases left between them.

This clonotype was recorded many times. This chain joins TRBV14 and TRBJ2-5; TRBD1 or TRBD2 may be the D gene (5 bases each). The V gene lost 4 bases and the J gene lost 8 bases, with 11 bases spanning the gap. This CDR3 is built from 12 residues. Germline CDR1 is SGHDN and CDR2 is FVKESK. Here the CDR3 DNA reads TGTGCCAGCAGCCCGCCTCGGGGCACCCAGTACTTC. Translation gives CASSPPRGTQYF.

A note on this clonotype: This sequence may be a read error, since a much larger clone differs from it by one base. The chain carries TRBV12-3 or TRBV12-4 and TRBJ1-6; D gene unclear. The CDR3 length is 13 residues. Written as DNA, the CDR3 is TGTGCCAGCAGTTTAGTGAGGGATTCACCCCTCCTCTTT. Translating gives CASSLVRDSPLLF.

Many counts were recorded for this clonotype. This sequence joins TRBV14 and TRBJ1-4; 8 bases fit TRBD1. This CDR3 comprises 14 residues. The germline V gene encodes CDR1 SGHDN and CDR2 FVKESK. With V trimmed by 3 bases and J by 5 bases, 2 bases remained unmatched. The CDR3 sequence is CASSHRQGNEKLFF. CDR3 in DNA: TGTGCCAGCAGCCACCGACAGGGGAATGAAAAACTGTTTTTT.

This clonotype was recorded at least ten times. This chain links TRBV4-1 with TRBJ2-3; 11 positions agree with TRBD1. The germline V gene encodes CDR1 MGHRA and CDR2 YSYEKL. CDR3 size: 19 residues. Germline trimming cut 0 bases from V and 0 bases from J; bases unmatched to any gene: 8. As DNA, the CDR3 is TGCGCCAGCAGCCAAGATGTCCGGGACAGGGGGTTTAGCACAGATACGCAGTATTTT. Protein: CASSQDVRDRGFSTDTQYF.

This clonotype was counted ten times or more. The rearrangement joins TRBV18 to TRBJ1-1, with TRBD1 matching 10 bases. The germline gives CDR1 KGHSH, CDR2 LQKENI. The V gene end was trimmed by 5 bases and the J gene end by 1 base; junction bases not matched to a gene: 13. The length of the CDR3 is 18 residues. This CDR3 is CASSTGTGVWRTNTEAFF. Written as DNA, the CDR3 is TGTGCCAGCTCAACAGGGACAGGGGTATGGAGGACGAACACTGAAGCTTTCTTT.

This clonotype occurred once. It differs at one base from a far larger clone, so likely a read error. The chain carries TRBV2 and TRBJ2-3; 8 bases map to TRBD1. This CDR3 has 15 amino acids. Germline CDR1 and CDR2: SNHLY and FYNNEI. Germline trimming cut 8 bases from V and 1 base from J; bases unmatched to any gene: 8. CDR3 region: CASGLSGQGTDTQYF. The CDR3 region has the DNA TGTGCCAGCGGCTTATCGGGACAGGGCACAGATACGCAGTATTTT.

As to this clonotype: Germline is not matched at one junction end, which may reflect a read error. V usage is TRBV2 and J usage is TRBJ2-3; no clear D. The germline CDR1 and CDR2 sequences are SNHLY and FYNNEI. The CDR3 contains 15 residues. CDR3 nucleotides: TGTACCAGCAGTTCCGACTGGGAAGGTACAGATACGCAGTATTTT. Protein product: CTSSSDWEGTDTQYF.

This clonotype showed up many times. The rearrangement joins TRBV20-1 to TRBJ2-7; 8 nucleotides agree with TRBD2. CDR1 DFQATT and CDR2 SNEGSKA come from the germline V gene (reference sequence). The CDR3 is made up of 15 amino acids. V was clipped by 6 bases and J by 0 bases; unmatched bases: 10. The CDR3 is CSAPSSLAGSYEQYF. CDR3 nucleotides: TGCAGTGCGCCCTCCTCGCTAGCGGGCTCCTACGAGCAGTACTTC.

This clonotype was seen repeatedly, ten times or more. A read error may be the cause here, since a much bigger clone is one base away. The V call is TRBV5-1, the J call TRBJ1-1, with TRBD1 as a possible D gene (5 bases). Germline V gives CDR1 SGHRS, CDR2 YFSETQ. CDR3 size: 15 residues. The CDR3: CASSLVRQLNTEALF. For the CDR3, the DNA is TGCGCCAGCAGCTTGGTTCGACAGCTGAACACTGAAGCTCTCTTT.

This clonotype has ten or more counts. This CDR3 is CAVALAESSYEQYF. In nucleotides, the CDR3 is TGTGCCGTCGCACTAGCGGAAAGCTCCTACGAGCAGTACTTC. J is TRBJ2-7 and V is TRBV28, with 8 bases that match TRBD2. The CDR3 spans 14 residues. V was pared by 11 bases and J by 0 bases, with 9 bases of the junction left unmatched. Germline lookup yields CDR1 MDHEN and CDR2 SYDVKM. The whole variable domain, filled in from reference TRBV28 and TRBJ2-7, reads DVKVTQSSRYLVKRTGEKVFLECVQDMDHENMFWYRQDPGLGLRLIYFSYDVKMKEKGDIPEGYSVSREKKERFSLILESASTNQTSMYLCAVALAESSYEQYFGPGTRLTVT.

This clonotype appeared many times. The V call is TRBV18, the J call TRBJ2-2; TRBD2 matches at 8 bases. Germline CDR1 is KGHSH and CDR2 is LQKENI. V shed 0 bases, J shed 4 bases, and the junction held 4 bases outside the gene matches. The CDR3 sequence is 16 residues long. In DNA form, the CDR3 reads TGTGCCAGCTCACCACCGTCGGGGGGGCTCACCGGGGAGCTGTTTTTT. It codes for CASSPPSGGLTGELFF.